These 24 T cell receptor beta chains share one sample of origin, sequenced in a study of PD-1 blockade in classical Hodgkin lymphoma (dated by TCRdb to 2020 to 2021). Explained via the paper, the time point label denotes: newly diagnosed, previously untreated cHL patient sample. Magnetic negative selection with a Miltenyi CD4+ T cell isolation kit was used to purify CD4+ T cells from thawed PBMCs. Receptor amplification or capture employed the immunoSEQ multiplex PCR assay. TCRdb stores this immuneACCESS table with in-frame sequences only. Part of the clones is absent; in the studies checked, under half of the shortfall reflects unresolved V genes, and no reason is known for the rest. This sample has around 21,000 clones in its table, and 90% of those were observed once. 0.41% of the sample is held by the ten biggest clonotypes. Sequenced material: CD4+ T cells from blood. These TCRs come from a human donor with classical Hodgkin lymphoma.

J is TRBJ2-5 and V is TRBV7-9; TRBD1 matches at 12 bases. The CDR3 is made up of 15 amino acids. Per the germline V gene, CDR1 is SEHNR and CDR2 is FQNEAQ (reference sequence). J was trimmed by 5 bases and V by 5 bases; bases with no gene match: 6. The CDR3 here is CASSRGTGGRETQYF. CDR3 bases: TGTGCCAGCAGCCGGGGGACAGGGGGCCGGGAGACCCAGTACTTC. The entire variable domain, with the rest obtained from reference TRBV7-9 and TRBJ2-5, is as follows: DTGVSQNPRHKITKRGQNVTFRCDPISEHNRLYWYRQTLGQGPEFLTYFQNEAQLEKSRLLSDRFSAERPKGSFSTLEIQRTEQGDSAMYLCASSRGTGGRETQYFGPGTRLLVL.

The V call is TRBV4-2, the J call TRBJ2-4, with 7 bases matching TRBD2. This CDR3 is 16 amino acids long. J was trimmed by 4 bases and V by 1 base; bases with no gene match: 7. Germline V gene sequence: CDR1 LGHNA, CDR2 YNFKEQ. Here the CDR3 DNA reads TGTGCCAGCAGCCAAGTTTCCGGGGGGTTTAAAAACATTCAGTACTTC. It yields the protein CASSQVSGGFKNIQYF.

CDR3 nucleotides: TGTGCCAGCAGCCCCCGACAGGGGTGGGGGGAGACCCAGTACTTC. It translates to CASSPRQGWGETQYF. The chain is built from TRBV5-4 and TRBJ2-5; TRBD1 agrees at 8 bases. CDR3 length equals 15 residues. Trimming cost V 4 bases and J 5 bases; bases outside gene matches: 10. The germline V gene has CDR1 SGHNT and CDR2 YYREEE (reference sequence). The entire variable domain, with the rest obtained from reference TRBV5-4 and TRBJ2-5, is as follows: ETGVTQSPTHLIKTRGQQVTLRCSSQSGHNTVSWYQQALGQGPQFIFQYYREEENGRGNFPPRFSGLQFPNYSSELNVNALELDDSALYLCASSPRQGWGETQYFGPGTRLLVL.

CDR3 sequence: CASKRTALYGYTF. CDR3 bases: TGTGCCAGCAAGAGGACGGCCCTCTATGGCTACACCTTC. The chain is built from TRBV2 and TRBJ1-2; no reliable D call. V was shortened by 7 bases and J by 4 bases, with 13 bases between the two germline ends. The CDR3 contains 13 residues. Germline V lookup: CDR1 SNHLY, CDR2 FYNNEI.

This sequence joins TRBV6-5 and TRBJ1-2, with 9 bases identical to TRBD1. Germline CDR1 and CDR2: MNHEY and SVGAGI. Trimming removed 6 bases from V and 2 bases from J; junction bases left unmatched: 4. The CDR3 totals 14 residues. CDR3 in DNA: TGTGCCAGCAGGATTGGACAGGGGAACTATGGCTACACCTTC. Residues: CASRIGQGNYGYTF.

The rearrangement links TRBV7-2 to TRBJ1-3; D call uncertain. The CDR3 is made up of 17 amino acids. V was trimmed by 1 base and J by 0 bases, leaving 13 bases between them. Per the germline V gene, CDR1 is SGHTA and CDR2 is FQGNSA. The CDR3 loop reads CASSLGGQQNSGNTIYF. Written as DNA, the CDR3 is TGTGCCAGCAGCTTAGGAGGCCAGCAAAACTCTGGAAACACCATATATTTT.

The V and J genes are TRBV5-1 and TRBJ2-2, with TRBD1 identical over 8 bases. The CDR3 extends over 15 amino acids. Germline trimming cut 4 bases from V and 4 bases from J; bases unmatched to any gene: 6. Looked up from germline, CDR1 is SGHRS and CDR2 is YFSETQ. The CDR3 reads CASSPDRAGTGELFF. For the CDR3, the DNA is TGCGCCAGCAGCCCGGACAGGGCGGGCACCGGGGAGCTGTTTTTT.

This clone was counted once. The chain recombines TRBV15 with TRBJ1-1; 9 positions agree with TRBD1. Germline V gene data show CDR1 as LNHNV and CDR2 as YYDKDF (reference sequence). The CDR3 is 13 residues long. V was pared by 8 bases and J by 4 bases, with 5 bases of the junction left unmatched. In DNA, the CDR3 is TGTGCCACCGGGACAGGGTGGGTCACTGAAGCTTTCTTT. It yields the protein CATGTGWVTEAFF.

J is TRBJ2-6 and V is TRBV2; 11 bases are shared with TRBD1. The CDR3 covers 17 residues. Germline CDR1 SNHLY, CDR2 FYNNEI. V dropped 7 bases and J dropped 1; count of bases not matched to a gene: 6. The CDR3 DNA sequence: TGTGCCAGCACCGGGACAGGGGGTCCGTCTGGGGCCAACGTCCTGACTTTC. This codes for CASTGTGGPSGANVLTF. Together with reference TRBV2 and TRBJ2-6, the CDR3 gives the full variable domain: EPEVTQTPSHQVTQMGQEVILRCVPISNHLYFYWYRQILGQKVEFLVSFYNNEISEKSEIFDDQFSVERPDGSNFTLKIRSTKLEDSAMYFCASTGTGGPSGANVLTFGAGSRLTVL.

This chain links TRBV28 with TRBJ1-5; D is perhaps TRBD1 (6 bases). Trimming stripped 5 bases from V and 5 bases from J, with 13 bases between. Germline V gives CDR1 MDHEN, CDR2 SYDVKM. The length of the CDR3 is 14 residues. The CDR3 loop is CASSPHTGHQPQHF. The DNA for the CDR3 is TGTGCCAGCAGTCCACATACAGGGCATCAGCCCCAGCATTTT.

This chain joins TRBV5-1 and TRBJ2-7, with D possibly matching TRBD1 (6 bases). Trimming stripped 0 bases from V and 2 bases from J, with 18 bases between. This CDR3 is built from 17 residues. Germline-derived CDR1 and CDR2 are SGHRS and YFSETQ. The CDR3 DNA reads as TGCGCCAGCAGCTTGGTATATTATGGACAGAAGCCCTACGAGCAGTACTTC. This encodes CASSLVYYGQKPYEQYF.

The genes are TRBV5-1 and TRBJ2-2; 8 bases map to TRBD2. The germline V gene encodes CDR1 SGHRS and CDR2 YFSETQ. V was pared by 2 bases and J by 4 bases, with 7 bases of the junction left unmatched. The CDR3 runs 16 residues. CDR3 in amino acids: CASSLNSGTGTGELFF. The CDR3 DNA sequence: TGCGCCAGCAGCTTAAATAGCGGGACGGGCACCGGGGAGCTGTTTTTT.

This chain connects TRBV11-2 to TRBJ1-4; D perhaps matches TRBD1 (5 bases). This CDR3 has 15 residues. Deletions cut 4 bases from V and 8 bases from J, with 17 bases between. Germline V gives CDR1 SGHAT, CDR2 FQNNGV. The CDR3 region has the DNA TGTGCCAGCAGCTCCATCCAGGGCCAAGACGAAAAACTGTTTTTT. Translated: CASSSIQGQDEKLFF. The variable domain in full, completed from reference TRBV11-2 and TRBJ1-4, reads EAGVAQSPRYKIIEKRQSVAFWCNPISGHATLYWYQQILGQGPKLLIQFQNNGVVDDSQLPKDRFSAERLKGVDSTLKIQPAKLEDSAVYLCASSSIQGQDEKLFFGSGTQLSVL.

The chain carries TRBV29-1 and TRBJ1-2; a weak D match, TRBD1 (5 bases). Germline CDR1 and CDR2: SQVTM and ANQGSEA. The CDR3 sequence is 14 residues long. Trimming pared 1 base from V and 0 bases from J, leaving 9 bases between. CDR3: CSVEVGVANYGYTF. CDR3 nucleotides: TGCAGCGTTGAAGTAGGGGTAGCTAACTATGGCTACACCTTC. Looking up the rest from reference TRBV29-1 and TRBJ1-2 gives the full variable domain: SAVISQKPSRDICQRGTSLTIQCQVDSQVTMMFWYRQQPGQSLTLIATANQGSEATYESGFVIDKFPISRPNLTFSTLTVSNMSPEDSSIYLCSVEVGVANYGYTFGSGTRLTVV.

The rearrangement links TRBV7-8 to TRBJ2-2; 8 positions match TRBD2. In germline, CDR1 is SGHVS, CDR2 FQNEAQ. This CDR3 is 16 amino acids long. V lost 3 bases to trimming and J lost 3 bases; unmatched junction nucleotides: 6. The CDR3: CASSFSGGADTGELFF. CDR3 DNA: TGTGCCAGCAGCTTCTCCGGGGGGGCCGACACCGGGGAGCTGTTTTTT.

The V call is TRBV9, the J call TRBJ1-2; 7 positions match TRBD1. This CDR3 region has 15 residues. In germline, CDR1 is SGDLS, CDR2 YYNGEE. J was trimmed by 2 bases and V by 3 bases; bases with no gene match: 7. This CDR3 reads CASSAYQGVNYGYTF. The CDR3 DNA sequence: TGTGCCAGCAGCGCCTACCAGGGGGTGAACTATGGCTACACCTTC.

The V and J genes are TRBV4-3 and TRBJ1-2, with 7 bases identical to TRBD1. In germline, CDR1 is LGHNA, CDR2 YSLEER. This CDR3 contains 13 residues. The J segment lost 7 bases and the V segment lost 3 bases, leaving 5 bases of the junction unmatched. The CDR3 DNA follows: TGCGCCAGCAGCCAGGTCACAGGGGCTGGCTACACCTTC. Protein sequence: CASSQVTGAGYTF.

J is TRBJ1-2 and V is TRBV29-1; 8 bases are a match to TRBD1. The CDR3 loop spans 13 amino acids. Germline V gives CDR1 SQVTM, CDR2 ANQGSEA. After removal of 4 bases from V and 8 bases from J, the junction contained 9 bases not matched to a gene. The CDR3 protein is CSVGQGARQGYTF. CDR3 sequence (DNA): TGCAGCGTTGGGCAGGGGGCGCGGCAAGGCTACACCTTC.

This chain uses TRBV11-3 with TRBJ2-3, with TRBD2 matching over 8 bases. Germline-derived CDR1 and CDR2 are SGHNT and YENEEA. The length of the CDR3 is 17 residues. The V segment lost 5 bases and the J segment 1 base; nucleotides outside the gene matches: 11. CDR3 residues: CASSPGSGRIGTDTQYF. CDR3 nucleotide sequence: TGTGCCAGCAGCCCTGGGAGCGGGAGAATTGGCACAGATACGCAGTATTTT.

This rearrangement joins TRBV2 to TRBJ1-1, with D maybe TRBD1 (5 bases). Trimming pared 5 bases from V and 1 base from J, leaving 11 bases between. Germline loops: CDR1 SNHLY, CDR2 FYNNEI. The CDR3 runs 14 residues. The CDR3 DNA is TGTGCCAGCAGTAACCCGGGACGGAACACTGAAGCTTTCTTT. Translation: CASSNPGRNTEAFF. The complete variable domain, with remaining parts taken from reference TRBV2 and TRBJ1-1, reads EPEVTQTPSHQVTQMGQEVILRCVPISNHLYFYWYRQILGQKVEFLVSFYNNEISEKSEIFDDQFSVERPDGSNFTLKIRSTKLEDSAMYFCASSNPGRNTEAFFGQGTRLTVV.

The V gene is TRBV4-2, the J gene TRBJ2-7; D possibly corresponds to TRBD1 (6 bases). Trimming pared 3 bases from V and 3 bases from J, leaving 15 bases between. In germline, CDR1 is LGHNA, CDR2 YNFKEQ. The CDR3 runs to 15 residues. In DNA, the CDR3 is TGTGCCAGCAGCCAGCCCCCAGGGGCGAGCTACGAGCAGTACTTC. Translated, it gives CASSQPPGASYEQYF.

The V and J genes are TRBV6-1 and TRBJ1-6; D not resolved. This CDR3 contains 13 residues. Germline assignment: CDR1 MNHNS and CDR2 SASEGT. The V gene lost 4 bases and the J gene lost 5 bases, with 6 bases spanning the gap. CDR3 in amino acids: CASSGGNNSPLHF. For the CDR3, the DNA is TGTGCCAGCAGTGGGGGAAATAATTCACCCCTCCACTTT.

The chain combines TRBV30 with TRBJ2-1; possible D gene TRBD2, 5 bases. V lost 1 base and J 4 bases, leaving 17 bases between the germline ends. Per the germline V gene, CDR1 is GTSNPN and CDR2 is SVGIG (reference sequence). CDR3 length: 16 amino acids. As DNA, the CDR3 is TGTGCCTGGAGTGACAGCGTTCCCCGAGGGTACAATGAGCAGTTCTTC. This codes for CAWSDSVPRGYNEQFF. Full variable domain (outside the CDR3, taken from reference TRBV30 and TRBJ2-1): SQTIHQWPATLVQPVGSPLSLECTVEGTSNPNLYWYRQAAGRGLQLLFYSVGIGQISSEVPQNLSASRPQDRQFILSSKKLLLSDSGFYLCAWSDSVPRGYNEQFFGPGTRLTVL.

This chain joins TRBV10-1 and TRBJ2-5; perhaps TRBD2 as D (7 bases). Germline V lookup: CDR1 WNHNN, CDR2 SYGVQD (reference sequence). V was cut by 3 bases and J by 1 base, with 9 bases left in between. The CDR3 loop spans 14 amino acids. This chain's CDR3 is CASSEGGAQETQYF. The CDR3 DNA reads TGCGCCAGCAGTGAAGGGGGGGCCCAAGAGACCCAGTACTTC.